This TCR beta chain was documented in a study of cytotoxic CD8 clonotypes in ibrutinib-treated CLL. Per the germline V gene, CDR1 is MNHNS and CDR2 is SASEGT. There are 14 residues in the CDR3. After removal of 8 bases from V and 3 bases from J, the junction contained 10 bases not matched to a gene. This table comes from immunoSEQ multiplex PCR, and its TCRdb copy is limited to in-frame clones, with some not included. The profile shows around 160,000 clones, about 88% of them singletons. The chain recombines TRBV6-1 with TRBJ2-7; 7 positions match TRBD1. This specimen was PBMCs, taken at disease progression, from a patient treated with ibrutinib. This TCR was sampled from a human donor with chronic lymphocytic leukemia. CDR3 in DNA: TGTGCCAGCTACAGCCAGGGGGAGAGCTACGAGCAGTACTTC. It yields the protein CASYSQGESYEQYF.